Each of the 12 T cell receptor beta chains below was sequenced from the same sample in a study of blood T cell repertoires in COVID-19. TCRdb's table, derived via immunoSEQ multiplex PCR, lists solely in-frame clones and lacks some. The repertoire includes fewer than 35,000 clones, just over 85% of them detected once, and roughly 7.7% sits in the top ten. The sample comprised peripheral blood. The receptors were sampled from a woman aged 45-65 years with active COVID-19.

This clone was detected only once. The chain carries TRBV24-1 and TRBJ2-1; possible D gene TRBD2, 6 bases. CDR3 length: 16 amino acids. Trimming pared 7 bases from V and 2 bases from J, leaving 17 bases between. The V gene's germline CDR1 is KGHDR and CDR2 SFDVKD. CDR3 DNA sequence: TGTGCCACCAGCCCCTCCCCCGGGACTCCCTACAATGAGCAGTTCTTC. Protein sequence: CATSPSPGTPYNEQFF.

The chain uses TRBV11-2 and TRBJ1-3; 8 bases agree with TRBD1. Trimming at V came to 4 bases and at J to 0 bases, leaving 2 bases not matched to a gene. Germline loops: CDR1 SGHAT, CDR2 FQNNGV. The CDR3 is 15 residues long. CDR3 bases: TGTGCCAGCAGCTCGACAGGGGTCTCTGGAAACACCATATATTTT. Amino acids: CASSSTGVSGNTIYF.

This sequence joins TRBV27 and TRBJ2-1, with D perhaps matching TRBD2 (6 bases). This CDR3 contains 14 residues. Germline V gene sequence: CDR1 MNHEY, CDR2 SMNVEV (reference sequence). The germline V and J ends were trimmed by 6 bases and 3 bases, with 12 bases remaining between them. In nucleotides, the CDR3 is TGTGCCAGCAGCTCTCGGGAGCACTACAATGAGCAGTTCTTC. Amino acids: CASSSREHYNEQFF.

The CDR3 loop reads CASSPEREGRYEQYF. The CDR3 bases are TGTGCCAGCAGCCCCGAGCGGGAGGGCCGCTACGAGCAGTACTTC. The genes are TRBV7-3 and TRBJ2-7, with 10 bases identical to TRBD2. Germline CDR1 is SGHTA and CDR2 is FQGTGA. This CDR3 contains 15 residues. Unmatched junction bases numbered 7, after V lost 5 bases and J lost 3 bases.

A note on this clone: Within the sample, other DNA sequences also encode this same CDR3. The chain employs TRBV28 and TRBJ2-2, with 7 bases matching TRBD1. The CDR3 loop spans 16 amino acids. Looked up from germline, CDR1 is MDHEN and CDR2 is SYDVKM. V was pared by 3 bases and J by 0 bases, with 4 bases of the junction left unmatched. The CDR3 protein is CASSFLGTANTGELFF. The CDR3 DNA sequence: TGTGCCAGCAGTTTCCTTGGGACAGCGAACACCGGGGAGCTGTTTTTT. The complete variable domain, with remaining parts taken from reference TRBV28 and TRBJ2-2, reads DVKVTQSSRYLVKRTGEKVFLECVQDMDHENMFWYRQDPGLGLRLIYFSYDVKMKEKGDIPEGYSVSREKKERFSLILESASTNQTSMYLCASSFLGTANTGELFFGEGSRLTVL.

The rearrangement joins TRBV6-5 to TRBJ1-2, with D possibly TRBD1 on 6 matching bases. Per germline, CDR1 MNHEY and CDR2 SVGAGI. The CDR3 is made up of 15 amino acids. The V end was cut by 2 bases, the J end by 4 bases, with 14 bases between. The CDR3 loop is CASSYGGRGGYGYTF. For the CDR3, the DNA is TGTGCCAGCAGTTACGGCGGGAGGGGGGGCTATGGCTACACCTTC.

There are a few counts of this clone. V is TRBV7-3 and J is TRBJ2-1; 12 bases are shared with TRBD1. Germline assignment: CDR1 SGHTA and CDR2 FQGTGA. The ends lost 4 bases at V and 6 bases at J; junction bases unmatched: 7. This CDR3 has 16 amino acids. The DNA of the CDR3 is TGTGCCAGCAGCTCGCCGGGACAGGGGGCCGGCAATGAGCAGTTCTTC. Translated: CASSSPGQGAGNEQFF.

The J gene is TRBJ2-7, the V gene TRBV6-6; 13 positions agree with TRBD2. CDR3 length: 13 residues. CDR1 is MNHNY, CDR2 SVGAGI, per germline (reference sequence). Trimming removed 6 bases from V and 5 bases from J; junction bases left unmatched: 1. This CDR3 is CASSGLAGDEQYF. The CDR3 DNA sequence: TGTGCCAGCAGCGGACTAGCGGGAGACGAGCAGTACTTC.

This clone rates as medium-sized. V and J are TRBV7-8 and TRBJ1-6, with a possible D match to TRBD1 (5 bases). Looked up from germline, CDR1 is SGHVS and CDR2 is FQNEAQ. This CDR3 is built from 15 residues. V was cut by 5 bases and J by 7 bases, with 15 bases left in between. As DNA, the CDR3 is TGTGCCAGCAGCCAAGGGGTAAAGGGGAATTCACCCCTCCACTTT. It encodes CASSQGVKGNSPLHF.

The genes are TRBV5-1 and TRBJ2-5; a possible D gene is TRBD1 (6 bases). Germline assignment: CDR1 SGHRS and CDR2 YFSETQ. V dropped 7 bases and J dropped 5 bases, with 15 bases sitting between them. CDR3 length: 13 residues. The CDR3: CASGGGSGETQYF. The CDR3 coding sequence is TGCGCCAGCGGGGGCGGGTCGGGGGAGACCCAGTACTTC.

The chain joins TRBV28 to TRBJ1-6; D possibly corresponds to TRBD1 (6 bases). The germline CDR1 and CDR2 sequences are MDHEN and SYDVKM. V was shortened by 8 bases and J by 6 bases, with 23 bases between the two germline ends. This CDR3 has 17 residues. The CDR3 nucleotides read TGTGCCAGCGGATCACCGCCTGGACAGTCCGGTAATTCACCCCTCCACTTT. Amino acid sequence: CASGSPPGQSGNSPLHF.

V usage is TRBV28 and J usage is TRBJ2-7, with 8 bases lining up with TRBD1. Germline loops: CDR1 MDHEN, CDR2 SYDVKM. This CDR3 region has 15 residues. Trimming cost V 3 bases and J 4 bases; bases outside gene matches: 8. The chain's CDR3 is CASSLGPRGQYEQYF. CDR3 nucleotides: TGTGCCAGCAGTTTGGGACCCAGGGGGCAGTACGAGCAGTACTTC.